The present entry profiles one T cell receptor (beta chain) with its context. Original analysis: Nucleated cell counts were estimated from reference gene primer amplification. Method: immunoSEQ multiplex PCR; TCRdb's copy keeps in-frame clones and lacks some. The V and J calls and clone size were taken over from that table, and D and trimming were inferred from the DNA. The sample has around 370,000 clones; around 91% are singletons. The sample comes from a study of blood T cell repertoires in COVID-19. About the research overall: The study drew acute and convalescent COVID-19 samples from the United States, Italy and Spain. Nucleic acid was either cDNA or gDNA, and it came from T cells, B-cell-depleted T cells, or PBMCs.

After removal of 4 bases from V and 1 base from J, the junction contained 4 bases not matched to a gene. This CDR3 spans 16 amino acids. Germline loops: CDR1 SGHDT, CDR2 YYEEEE. This receptor was taken from a man aged 18 to 29 with active or convalescent COVID-19. This sequence joins TRBV5-6 and TRBJ1-5; 11 nucleotides align to TRBD1. The sample was peripheral blood. The CDR3 sequence is CASSRTGGMSNQPQHF. The CDR3 DNA reads as TGTGCCAGCAGCAGGACAGGGGGCATGAGCAATCAGCCCCAGCATTTT.